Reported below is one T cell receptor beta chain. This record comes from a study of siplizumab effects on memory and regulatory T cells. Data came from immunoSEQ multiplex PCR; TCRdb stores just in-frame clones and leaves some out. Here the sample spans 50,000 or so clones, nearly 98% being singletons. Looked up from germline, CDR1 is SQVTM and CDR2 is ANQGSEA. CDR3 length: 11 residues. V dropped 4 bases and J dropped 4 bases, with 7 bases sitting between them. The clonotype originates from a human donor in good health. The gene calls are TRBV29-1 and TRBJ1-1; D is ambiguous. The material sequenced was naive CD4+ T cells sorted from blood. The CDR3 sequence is CSVVTATEAFF. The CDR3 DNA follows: TGCAGCGTTGTTACCGCCACTGAAGCTTTCTTT.